These T cell receptor beta chains were read from a single sample in a study of blood T cell repertoires in COVID-19. TCRdb's table, derived via immunoSEQ multiplex PCR, lists solely in-frame clones and lacks some. The sample includes about 200,000 clones, more than 75% of them seen just once. Source material: peripheral blood. Every receptor here comes from an elderly woman with COVID-19, enrolled during active disease. The CDR3 runs from the conserved cysteine through the conserved F or W. The order of the fields is CDR3 DNA, CDR3 protein, clone size, V gene, CDR3 length, J gene, D gene. The D gene is left open where the match is weak. Clone size is given for some rows only: seen once, a few or many times, or a class if the clone is expanded.

DNA: TGCGCCAGCAGCTCGGTAGTCCAAGAGACCCAGTACTTC
CDR3: CASSSVVQETQYF
size: NA
V: TRBV5-1
length: 13
J: TRBJ2-5
D: NA

DNA: TGTGCCAGCACTCTACGCTCCTATAATTCACCCCTCCACTTT
CDR3: CASTLRSYNSPLHF
size: NA
V: TRBV6-5
length: 14
J: TRBJ1-6
D: NA

DNA: TGTGCCACCAGTGACCCTGGGGGACTAGCGGGATCAGATACGCAGTATTTT
CDR3: CATSDPGGLAGSDTQYF
size: NA
V: TRBV24-1
length: 17
J: TRBJ2-3
D: TRBD2

DNA: TGTGCCAGCAGCTTGGGGACAGTTAACAACGAGCAGTACTTC
CDR3: CASSLGTVNNEQYF
size: NA
V: TRBV5-6
length: 14
J: TRBJ2-7
D: NA

DNA: TGTGCCAGCAGTCTTTCCAGGGGCCTCTCCTACGAGCAGTACTTC
CDR3: CASSLSRGLSYEQYF
size: NA
V: TRBV3-1/TRBV3-2
length: 15
J: TRBJ2-7
D: NA

DNA: TGTGCCAGCAGCTTATCCCGGACACGGGAGACCCAGTACTTC
CDR3: CASSLSRTRETQYF
size: NA
V: TRBV7-2
length: 14
J: TRBJ2-5
D: NA

DNA: TGTGCCATCTCGGCTAGCGGGAGCTATGAGCAGTTCTTC
CDR3: CAISASGSYEQFF
size: NA
V: TRBV10-3
length: 13
J: TRBJ2-1
D: TRBD2

DNA: TGTGCCAGCAGTTTGGCCGGGACTAGCGGGAGCCCGGGGCAGTTCTTC
CDR3: CASSLAGTSGSPGQFF
size: once
V: TRBV28
length: 16
J: TRBJ2-1
D: TRBD2

DNA: TGTGCCACCGACAGGGGAAGCAATCAGCCCCAGCATTTT
CDR3: CATDRGSNQPQHF
size: NA
V: TRBV28
length: 13
J: TRBJ1-5
D: TRBD1

DNA: TGCAGCGTTGATGTCGGGTACAATGAGCAGTTCTTC
CDR3: CSVDVGYNEQFF
size: NA
V: TRBV29-1
length: 12
J: TRBJ2-1
D: NA

DNA: TGTGCCACCAGCAGAGTAGGGGGTGGGATTGAAGCTTTCTTT
CDR3: CATSRVGGGIEAFF
size: once
V: TRBV15
length: 14
J: TRBJ1-1
D: NA

DNA: TGTGCCAGCACTTACAGGGGAGGATCTGGAAACACCATATATTTT
CDR3: CASTYRGGSGNTIYF
size: NA
V: TRBV19
length: 15
J: TRBJ1-3
D: TRBD1

DNA: TGTGCCAGTAGTTCCGGACAGACCATTCAAGAAGCTTTCTTT
CDR3: CASSSGQTIQEAFF
size: NA
V: TRBV19
length: 14
J: TRBJ1-1
D: NA

DNA: TGTGCCAGCAGTCCTCAGGGGTACTCACCCCTCCACTTT
CDR3: CASSPQGYSPLHF
size: NA
V: TRBV7-2
length: 13
J: TRBJ1-6
D: NA

DNA: TGCGCCAGCAGCTCCACTAGCGGGAACACCGGGGAGCTGTTTTTT
CDR3: CASSSTSGNTGELFF
size: NA
V: TRBV5-1
length: 15
J: TRBJ2-2
D: TRBD2

DNA: TGTGCCAGTAGTATGAGAGGGACACAATATAGCAATCAGCCCCAGCATTTT
CDR3: CASSMRGTQYSNQPQHF
size: NA
V: TRBV19
length: 17
J: TRBJ1-5
D: NA

DNA: TGTGCCAGCAGCTTAGGTATATTGCGGGAGGAGTTCTTC
CDR3: CASSLGILREEFF
size: NA
V: TRBV7-2
length: 13
J: TRBJ2-1
D: TRBD2

DNA: TGTGCCAGCAGGCCAGGGGGCAACTATGGCTACACCTTC
CDR3: CASRPGGNYGYTF
size: many
V: TRBV3-1/TRBV3-2
length: 13
J: TRBJ1-2
D: TRBD1

DNA: TGTGCCATCAACACAGGGACGACACCCCTCCACTTT
CDR3: CAINTGTTPLHF
size: NA
V: TRBV2
length: 12
J: TRBJ1-6
D: NA

DNA: TGTGCCACCAGACTACTAGCGGGAGCTTACAATGAGCAGTTCTTC
CDR3: CATRLLAGAYNEQFF
size: NA
V: TRBV15
length: 15
J: TRBJ2-1
D: TRBD2

DNA: TGTGCCAGCAGCTTGGGGTGGGCCGCGACAGAATATTTT
CDR3: CASSLGWAATEYF
size: few
V: TRBV5-4
length: 13
J: TRBJ1-3
D: NA

DNA: TGTGCCAGCAGCGTTCGGGACAGGGGAGTCGGCACTGAAGCTTTCTTT
CDR3: CASSVRDRGVGTEAFF
size: NA
V: TRBV5-8
length: 16
J: TRBJ1-1
D: TRBD1

DNA: TGTGCCAGCTCACCCCAGCGGGGCACGGATACGCAGTATTTT
CDR3: CASSPQRGTDTQYF
size: NA
V: TRBV18
length: 14
J: TRBJ2-3
D: TRBD2

DNA: TGTGCCTGGAGTGCCGGCGGGACGCTGAACACTGAAGCTTTCTTT
CDR3: CAWSAGGTLNTEAFF
size: few
V: TRBV30
length: 15
J: TRBJ1-1
D: NA

DNA: TGTGCCACCTCACCCCGGCGGAATAACCAAGAGACCCAGTACTTC
CDR3: CATSPRRNNQETQYF
size: NA
V: TRBV5-6
length: 15
J: TRBJ2-5
D: NA

DNA: TGTGCCAGCAGAATAGACAGCGACGGCACTGAAGCTTTCTTT
CDR3: CASRIDSDGTEAFF
size: NA
V: TRBV3-1/TRBV3-2
length: 14
J: TRBJ1-1
D: NA

DNA: TGCAGCGTGGTCCCGGGACAGTCCACCGGTCACTACAATGAGCAGTTCTTC
CDR3: CSVVPGQSTGHYNEQFF
size: NA
V: TRBV29-1
length: 17
J: TRBJ2-1
D: TRBD1

DNA: TGTGCCAGCTCACCACAGGGGTCTAATGAAAAACTGTTTTTT
CDR3: CASSPQGSNEKLFF
size: NA
V: TRBV18
length: 14
J: TRBJ1-4
D: NA

DNA: TGTGCCACTCGTGGACAGGGGGACAATGAGCAGTTCTTC
CDR3: CATRGQGDNEQFF
size: NA
V: TRBV11-1
length: 13
J: TRBJ2-1
D: TRBD1

DNA: TGTGCCAGCAGCTCCGGGACAGCGACTTCACCCCTCCACTTT
CDR3: CASSSGTATSPLHF
size: once
V: TRBV11-2
length: 14
J: TRBJ1-6
D: TRBD1

DNA: TGTGCCTGGCGCGGGACAGTTCAGGACACCATATATTTT
CDR3: CAWRGTVQDTIYF
size: NA
V: TRBV30
length: 13
J: TRBJ1-3
D: TRBD1

DNA: TGTGCCAGCAGCCTAGGACAGGGGGCGCGACAGTTCTTC
CDR3: CASSLGQGARQFF
size: NA
V: TRBV7-9
length: 13
J: TRBJ2-1
D: TRBD1

DNA: TGTGCCTGGAGTGTCAGACTAGACACTGAAGCTTTCTTT
CDR3: CAWSVRLDTEAFF
size: NA
V: TRBV30
length: 13
J: TRBJ1-1
D: NA

DNA: TGCGCCAGCAGTTATGGACACTTCACAGATACGCAGTATTTT
CDR3: CASSYGHFTDTQYF
size: NA
V: TRBV5-1
length: 14
J: TRBJ2-3
D: NA

DNA: TGTGCCAGCAGCTTACTCGCAACGGGGAGCTCCTACGAGCAGTACTTC
CDR3: CASSLLATGSSYEQYF
size: NA
V: TRBV7-9
length: 16
J: TRBJ2-7
D: NA

DNA: TGTGCCAGCAGTTTAGAGGGAATGGTGTTTTTT
CDR3: CASSLEGMVFF
size: NA
V: TRBV28
length: 11
J: TRBJ1-4
D: NA

DNA: TGTGCCTGGAGTGTAAACAGGGTTAATTCACCCCTCCACTTT
CDR3: CAWSVNRVNSPLHF
size: NA
V: TRBV30
length: 14
J: TRBJ1-6
D: NA